This T cell receptor (beta chain) derives from a study of blood T cells in healthy people across ages. Germline values: CDR1 MDHEN, CDR2 SYDVKM. This CDR3 is 17 amino acids long. Deletions cut 5 bases from V and 4 bases from J, with 23 bases between. Together with a sample-barcoded 5' primer, a J-beta primer mix was included in a second PCR lasting roughly 6 to 12 cycles. Each cDNA molecule was tagged by a template-switch adaptor that had 12 random nucleotides. TCRdb reprocessed the 5' RACE reads with MiXCR, giving one entry per CDR3 protein. The profile shows approximately 850,000 distinct CDR3 sequences, roughly 44% of them singletons.

The receptor was isolated from a man between 60 and 70 years old in good health. The source material was blood. The chain links TRBV28 to TRBJ2-5; TRBD2 might be the D (5 bases). The CDR3 coding sequence is TGTGCCAGCAGTCCAGACGGGGTGGGATCCGGCTTAGAGACCCAGTACTTC. As protein: CASSPDGVGSGLETQYF.